This T cell receptor (beta chain) was observed in a study of monozygotic twins with cystic fibrosis. Study outcomes and limitations: Monozygotic CF twins shared more identical nucleotide clonotypes than unrelated patients. Clonality was generally low (median about 0.0097), higher in the most severe patients.

This clone appeared a single time. Its cognate antigen is unknown. The length of the CDR3 is 11 residues. The germline V and J ends were trimmed by 3 bases and 5 bases, with 5 bases remaining between them. Germline CDR1 SGDLS, CDR2 YYNGEE. Some clones are missing from TCRdb's copy, which holds only in-frame ones; the method was immunoSEQ multiplex PCR. Here the sample spans 35,000 or so clones, over 70% being singletons. The source is a girl aged 2-10 years with cystic fibrosis. V and J are TRBV9 and TRBJ2-5; either TRBD1 or TRBD2 may supply D (5 bases each). The sample comprised blood. CDR3 region: CASSGGETQYF. The CDR3 coding sequence is TGTGCCAGCAGCGGGGGGGAGACCCAGTACTTC.